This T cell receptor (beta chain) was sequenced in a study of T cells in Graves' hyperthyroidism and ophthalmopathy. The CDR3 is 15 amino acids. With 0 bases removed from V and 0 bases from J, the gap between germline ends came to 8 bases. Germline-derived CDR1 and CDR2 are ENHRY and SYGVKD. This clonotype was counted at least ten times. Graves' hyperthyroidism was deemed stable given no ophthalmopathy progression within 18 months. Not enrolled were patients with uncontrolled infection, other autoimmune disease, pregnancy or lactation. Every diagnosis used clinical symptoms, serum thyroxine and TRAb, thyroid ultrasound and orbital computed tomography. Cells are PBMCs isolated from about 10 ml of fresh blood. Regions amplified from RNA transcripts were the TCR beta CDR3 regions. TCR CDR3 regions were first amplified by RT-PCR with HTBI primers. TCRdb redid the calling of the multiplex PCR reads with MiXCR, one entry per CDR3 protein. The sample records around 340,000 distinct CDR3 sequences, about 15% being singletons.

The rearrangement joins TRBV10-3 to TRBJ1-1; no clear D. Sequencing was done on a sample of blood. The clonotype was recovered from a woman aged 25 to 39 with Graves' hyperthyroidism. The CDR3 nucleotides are TGTGCCATCAGTGAGTCGCCGGGCATGAACACTGAAGCTTTCTTT. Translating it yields CAISESPGMNTEAFF.